Listed below are T cell receptor beta chains from one sample, sequenced in a study of lung T cells in sarcoidosis with Löfgren's syndrome. TCRdb fed the reads into MiXCR, producing one record per CDR3 protein. The table records some 9,800 distinct CDR3 sequences, 15% to 20% of them present only once. The sample consisted of CD4+ T cells from bronchoalveolar lavage. These receptor sequences come from a human donor with sarcoidosis (Löfgren's syndrome or another form), or a control subject (not recorded which). Each CDR3 is given with its conserved first and last residue. The D gene is left open where the match is weak. Size is omitted from some rows. Given values are once, few, many or a class for expanded clones.

length	D	V	J	size	CDR3	DNA
18	.	TRBV14	TRBJ2-7	medium-sized	CASSQNRGIGVFHLEQYF	TGTGCCAGCAGCCAAAACCGCGGGATTGGGGTCTTCCACCTCGAGCAGTACTTC
15	TRBD1	TRBV27	TRBJ2-2	many	CASRADRVSAGELFF	TGTGCCAGCAGAGCGGACAGGGTCTCTGCCGGGGAGCTGTTTTTT
16	.	TRBV29-1	TRBJ2-1	few	CSVETWGLMRYNEQFF	TGCAGCGTTGAAACCTGGGGTCTAATGCGGTACAATGAGCAGTTCTTC
15	TRBD1	TRBV7-2	TRBJ2-7	many	CASSIDRGRNYEQYF	TGTGCCAGCAGCATCGACAGGGGGCGTAACTACGAGCAGTACTTC
17	.	TRBV4-1	TRBJ2-1	medium-sized	CASSQDETGGTYNEQFF	TGCGCCAGCAGCCAAGATGAAACGGGGGGCACCTACAATGAGCAGTTCTTC
15	TRBD1	TRBV10-1	TRBJ2-3	many	CASSGTGGGSDTQYF	TGCGCCAGCAGCGGAACAGGGGGCGGATCCGATACGCAGTATTTT
12	.	TRBV7-2	TRBJ1-2	many	CASSRRDGGYTF	TGTGCCAGCAGCAGACGGGACGGTGGCTACACCTTC
14	.	TRBV19	TRBJ1-1	many	CASKFAGGNTEAFF	TGTGCCAGTAAATTTGCGGGGGGCAACACTGAAGCTTTCTTT
15	.	TRBV4-2	TRBJ2-3	medium-sized	CASSQDRGGPDTQYF	TGTGCCAGCAGCCAAGATCGAGGGGGTCCCGATACGCAGTATTTT
17	.	TRBV11-3	TRBJ2-4	few	CASSLDGSSEAKNIQYF	TGTGCCAGCAGCTTAGATGGGAGTAGCGAAGCCAAAAACATTCAGTACTTC
16	TRBD1	TRBV6-1	TRBJ1-6	many	CASSFSTGVGNSPLHF	TGTGCCAGCAGTTTTTCGACAGGGGTCGGTAATTCACCCCTCCACTTT
14	.	TRBV28	TRBJ1-1	medium-sized	CASRPGTPDTEAFF	TGTGCCAGCAGACCCGGGACACCTGACACTGAAGCTTTCTTT
12	.	TRBV7-2	TRBJ2-2	many	CASSLRAGELFF	TGTGCCAGCAGCTTAAGGGCCGGGGAGCTGTTTTTT
15	.	TRBV6-1	TRBJ1-3	medium-sized	CASSRTDLSGNTIYF	TGTGCCAGCAGCCGGACAGACCTCTCTGGAAACACCATATATTTT
13	.	TRBV19	TRBJ1-6	many	CASSKGRNSPLHF	TGTGCCAGTAGTAAGGGTCGGAATTCACCCCTCCACTTT
15	.	TRBV5-4	TRBJ2-1	.	CASSLAGPSYNGQFF	TGTGCCAGCAGCTTGGCGGGACCCTCCTACAATGGGCAGTTCTTC
15	.	TRBV6-1	TRBJ2-1	many	CASILGQGIYNEQFF	TGTGCCAGCATCTTGGGGCAGGGGATATACAATGAGCAGTTCTTC
15	.	TRBV3-1	TRBJ2-1	many	CASSLDPGSYNEQFF	TGTGCCAGCAGCCTAGACCCTGGCTCCTACAATGAGCAGTTCTTC
14	.	TRBV3-1	TRBJ2-7	.	CASSSQGGAREQYF	TGTGCCAGCAGCTCCCAAGGGGGGGCCCGCGAGCAGTACTTC
15	TRBD1	TRBV6-1	TRBJ1-5	many	CASSPATGYDQPQHF	TGTGCCAGCAGCCCCGCGACAGGGTATGATCAGCCCCAGCATTTT
15	.	TRBV5-1	TRBJ2-7	.	CASSRDRLRGYEQYF	TGCGCCAGCAGCCGGGACCGATTAAGGGGGTACGAGCAGTACTTC
20	.	TRBV7-2	TRBJ2-6	medium-sized	CASSRRTLGTIHSGANVLTF	TGTGCCAGCAGCCGGCGCACACTCGGGACGATCCACTCTGGGGCCAACGTCCTGACTTTC
13	.	TRBV19	TRBJ2-7	many	CASRTRIEYEQYF	TGTGCCAGTAGAACCAGGATAGAATACGAGCAGTACTTC
16	.	TRBV5-1	TRBJ2-3	.	CASSPTRTWETDTQYF	TGCGCCAGCAGCCCAACCAGGACATGGGAGACAGATACGCAGTATTTT
18	TRBD1	TRBV7-2	TRBJ2-7	many	CASSLGQGQGLNSYEQYF	TGTGCCAGCAGCTTAGGACAGGGACAGGGACTTAACTCCTACGAGCAGTACTTC
13	.	TRBV27	TRBJ1-5	few	CASSEESNQPQHF	TGTGCCAGCAGCGAGGAGAGCAATCAGCCCCAGCATTTT
16	TRBD2	TRBV20-1	TRBJ2-3	medium-sized	CSARRGLARFTDTQYF	TGCAGTGCTAGAAGGGGACTAGCCCGTTTCACAGATACGCAGTATTTT
15	TRBD1	TRBV7-2	TRBJ2-3	medium-sized	CASSRGQGATDTQYF	TGTGCCAGCAGCCGGGGACAGGGGGCCACAGATACGCAGTATTTT
14	.	TRBV28	TRBJ1-4	many	CASSLTPNNEKLFF	TGTGCCAGCAGTTTGACACCAAATAATGAAAAACTGTTTTTT
14	.	TRBV2	TRBJ2-7	many	CASSQSQTAYEQYF	TGTGCCAGCAGTCAAAGCCAGACGGCCTACGAGCAGTACTTC
13	.	TRBV30	TRBJ1-1	.	CAWRGVVNTEAFF	TGTGCCTGGAGAGGGGTGGTGAACACTGAAGCTTTCTTT
12	.	TRBV30	TRBJ1-1	.	CAWGRLNTEAFF	TGTGCCTGGGGACGGCTGAACACTGAAGCTTTCTTT
15	.	TRBV2	TRBJ2-1	many	CASSLAFSSYNEQFF	TGTGCCAGCAGTTTAGCGTTTAGCTCCTACAATGAGCAGTTCTTC
15	.	TRBV18	TRBJ2-3	many	CASSYQGGLRDTQYF	TGTGCCAGCTCCTACCAGGGGGGCCTCCGAGATACGCAGTATTTT
15	.	TRBV7-9	TRBJ2-7	.	CASSPPHPQGNEQYF	TGTGCCAGCAGCCCCCCGCACCCGCAGGGGAACGAGCAGTACTTC
17	TRBD2	TRBV6-4	TRBJ2-1	many	CASRYRTSGSSYNEQFF	TGTGCCAGCAGATACCGGACTAGCGGGAGCTCCTACAATGAGCAGTTCTTC
15	TRBD2	TRBV30	TRBJ2-3	.	CAWRTGLANSDTQYF	TGTGCCTGGAGGACGGGACTAGCGAATTCAGATACGCAGTATTTT
16	.	TRBV20-1	TRBJ2-3	medium-sized	CSARANIARGTDTQYF	TGCAGTGCTAGAGCCAATATAGCGAGAGGCACAGATACGCAGTATTTT
15	TRBD1	TRBV6-6	TRBJ2-1	many	CASSYSTGVNNEQFF	TGTGCCAGCAGTTACTCCACAGGGGTGAACAATGAGCAGTTCTTC
13	.	TRBV29-1	TRBJ2-5	many	CSVDLPTRETQYF	TGCAGCGTTGATCTTCCTACACGGGAGACCCAGTACTTC
16	.	TRBV7-8	TRBJ2-3	many	CASSPDRPGGADTQYF	TGTGCCAGCAGCCCCGATAGGCCAGGGGGGGCAGATACGCAGTATTTT
13	.	TRBV11-1	TRBJ2-1	many	CASSSSAVGKAFF	TGTGCCAGCAGCTCTTCGGCTGTGGGGAAGGCGTTCTTC
14	.	TRBV5-1	TRBJ2-5	many	CASSLALGGETQYF	TGCGCCAGCAGCTTGGCCCTGGGGGGAGAGACCCAGTACTTC
14	TRBD2	TRBV20-1	TRBJ2-1	many	CSASPSGGAYEQFF	TGCAGTGCTAGCCCCAGCGGGGGGGCCTATGAGCAGTTCTTC
12	TRBD1	TRBV29-1	TRBJ1-5	many	CSVGTGLQPQHF	TGCAGCGTTGGGACAGGGTTGCAGCCCCAGCATTTT